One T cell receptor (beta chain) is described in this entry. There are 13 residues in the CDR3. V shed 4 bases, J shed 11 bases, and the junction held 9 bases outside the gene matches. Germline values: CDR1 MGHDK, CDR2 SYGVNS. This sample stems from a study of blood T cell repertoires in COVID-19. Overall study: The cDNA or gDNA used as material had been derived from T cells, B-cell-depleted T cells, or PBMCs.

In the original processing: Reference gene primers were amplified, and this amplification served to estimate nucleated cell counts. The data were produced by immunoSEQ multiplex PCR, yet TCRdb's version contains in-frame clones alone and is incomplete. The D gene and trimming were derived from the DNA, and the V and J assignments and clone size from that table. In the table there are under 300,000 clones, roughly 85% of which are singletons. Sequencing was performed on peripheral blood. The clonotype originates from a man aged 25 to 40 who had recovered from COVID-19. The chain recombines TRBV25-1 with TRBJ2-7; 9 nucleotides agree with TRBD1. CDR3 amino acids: CASSGYGDREEYF. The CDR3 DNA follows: TGTGCCAGCAGTGGCTACGGGGACAGGGAGGAGTACTTC.